These 26 T cell receptor beta chains share one sample of origin, sequenced in a study of blood T cell repertoires in COVID-19. Assay: immunoSEQ multiplex PCR; the TCRdb copy retains only in-frame clones and omits some. The sample has 50,000 to 85,000 clones, about four fifths seen once. Material: peripheral blood. These receptors all come from a human donor in a cohort sampled during active COVID-19.

The chain uses TRBV5-1 and TRBJ1-4; possible D gene TRBD1, 6 bases. The CDR3 extends over 17 amino acids. V was trimmed by 0 bases and J by 0 bases, leaving 12 bases between them. Germline assignment: CDR1 SGHRS and CDR2 YFSETQ. The CDR3 nucleotides read TGCGCCAGCAGCTTGGGGGTACAGGGTGCAACTAATGAAAAACTGTTTTTT. Translation gives CASSLGVQGATNEKLFF.

The gene calls are TRBV7-9 and TRBJ1-1, with 9 bases aligning to TRBD1. The germline gives CDR1 SEHNR, CDR2 FQNEAQ (reference sequence). The CDR3 totals 14 residues. Unmatched junction bases numbered 5, after V lost 6 bases and J lost 3 bases. The CDR3 region is CASRSRDRDTEAFF. The CDR3 coding sequence is TGTGCCAGCAGGAGCCGGGACAGGGACACTGAAGCTTTCTTT.

The V and J genes are TRBV29-1 and TRBJ2-7; the D gene is possibly TRBD1 (5 bases). This CDR3 contains 13 residues. The V gene's germline CDR1 is SQVTM and CDR2 ANQGSEA. The V end was cut by 6 bases, the J end by 6 bases, with 18 bases between. The CDR3 loop is CSVGAKTVGEQYF. CDR3 DNA sequence: TGCAGCGTAGGGGCCAAGACCGTTGGCGAGCAGTACTTC.

This chain uses TRBV7-2 with TRBJ2-1; 8 bases agree with TRBD2. Looked up from germline, CDR1 is SGHTA and CDR2 is FQGNSA. J gave up 8 bases and V 3 bases, and 9 bases lay outside the gene matches. The CDR3 has 15 residues. The CDR3 sequence: CASSFTSGYTDEQFF. DNA of the CDR3: TGTGCCAGCAGCTTCACTAGCGGATATACGGATGAGCAGTTCTTC.

A few counts support this clone. The J gene is TRBJ1-5, the V gene TRBV2, with TRBD1 as a possible D gene (6 bases). Trimming shortened V by 6 bases and J by 3 bases, and 12 bases separated the two germline ends. Per germline, CDR1 SNHLY and CDR2 FYNNEI. The CDR3 runs to 14 residues. This chain's CDR3 is CASSPGHPNQPQHF. CDR3 nucleotide sequence: TGTGCCAGCAGCCCGGGACACCCCAATCAGCCCCAGCATTTT.

This sequence joins TRBV19 and TRBJ1-5; unclear D gene. Trimming stripped 6 bases from V and 3 bases from J, with 15 bases between. There are 15 residues in the CDR3. CDR1 is LNHDA and CDR2 is SQIVND in the germline V gene (reference sequence). CDR3: CASRPSFGVNQPQHF. The CDR3 DNA reads as TGTGCCAGTAGGCCCTCCTTCGGGGTCAATCAGCCCCAGCATTTT.

The rearrangement joins TRBV14 to TRBJ1-5; no definite D call. In germline, CDR1 is SGHDN, CDR2 FVKESK. The CDR3 has 17 residues. Trimming left V 4 bases short and J 2 bases short, with 18 bases between. The CDR3 is CASSPNDKTRRNQPQHF. The DNA for the CDR3 is TGTGCCAGCAGCCCGAACGACAAGACCAGACGCAATCAGCCCCAGCATTTT.

The chain couples TRBV6-2 or TRBV6-3 to TRBJ1-5; 8 nucleotides line up with TRBD1. The J segment lost 4 bases and the V segment lost 4 bases, leaving 9 bases of the junction unmatched. The CDR3 length is 16 residues. Germline loops: CDR1 MNHEY, CDR2 SVGEGT. For the CDR3, the DNA is TGTGCCAGCAGTTGGACAGGGCCCTACAAAAATCAGCCCCAGCATTTT. This gives the protein CASSWTGPYKNQPQHF.

The chain uses TRBV10-3 and TRBJ2-7, with 14 bases fitting TRBD2. Germline trimming cut 6 bases from V and 2 bases from J; bases unmatched to any gene: 9. CDR3 length: 17 amino acids. Germline CDR1 is ENHRY and CDR2 is SYGVKD. In DNA, the CDR3 is TGTGCCATCAGGACAGGGACTAGCGGGAGTTCAACCTACGAGCAGTACTTC. The encoded protein is CAIRTGTSGSSTYEQYF.

The chain uses TRBV7-2 and TRBJ1-2, with 10 nucleotides matching TRBD1. The CDR3 length is 13 residues. The V segment lost 8 bases and the J segment 10 bases; nucleotides outside the gene matches: 10. Germline CDR1 reads SGHTA; CDR2 reads FQGNSA. Here the CDR3 reads CASVPPGQGIYTF. The CDR3 DNA reads as TGTGCCAGCGTCCCTCCGGGACAGGGGATCTACACCTTC.

This sequence joins TRBV5-1 and TRBJ2-3, with D possibly matching TRBD2 (7 bases). V was clipped by 5 bases and J by 3 bases, with 19 bases between them. The CDR3 extends over 16 amino acids. Germline V gives CDR1 SGHRS, CDR2 YFSETQ. As DNA, the CDR3 is TGCGCCAGCAGGTCACGGGGGGCGTATCAGACAGATACGCAGTATTTT. The encoded protein is CASRSRGAYQTDTQYF.

The chain links TRBV28 to TRBJ2-7; D unresolved. V was shortened by 2 bases and J by 1 base, with 6 bases between the two germline ends. Germline assignment: CDR1 MDHEN and CDR2 SYDVKM. The CDR3 spans 13 residues. The CDR3 is CASSLLGSYEQYF. In DNA, the CDR3 is TGTGCCAGCAGTTTACTCGGGTCCTACGAGCAGTACTTC. Full variable domain (rest looked up from reference TRBV28 and TRBJ2-7): DVKVTQSSRYLVKRTGEKVFLECVQDMDHENMFWYRQDPGLGLRLIYFSYDVKMKEKGDIPEGYSVSREKKERFSLILESASTNQTSMYLCASSLLGSYEQYFGPGTRLTVT.

The rearrangement links TRBV5-1 to TRBJ2-7; D call uncertain. V lost 2 bases to trimming and J lost 3 bases, with 9 bases between them. This CDR3 comprises 13 residues. Germline lookup yields CDR1 SGHRS and CDR2 YFSETQ. The CDR3 DNA follows: TGCGCCAGCAGCTTTGGCTCGAACTACGAGCAGTACTTC. It specifies CASSFGSNYEQYF. Drawing the rest from reference TRBV5-1 and TRBJ2-7, the complete variable domain is KAGVTQTPRYLIKTRGQQVTLSCSPISGHRSVSWYQQTPGQGLQFLFEYFSETQRNKGNFPGRFSGRQFSNSRSEMNVSTLELGDSALYLCASSFGSNYEQYFGPGTRLTVT.

V usage is TRBV9 and J usage is TRBJ2-5, with a tentative D call TRBD2 (6 bases). The germline CDR1 and CDR2 sequences are SGDLS and YYNGEE. CDR3 length: 14 residues. The V end lost 3 bases, the J end lost 4 bases, and 13 bases lay between the germline ends. As DNA, the CDR3 is TGTGCCAGCAGCGGAATCGGAGGGATAGAGACCCAGTACTTC. It specifies CASSGIGGIETQYF. Full variable domain (missing parts from reference TRBV9 and TRBJ2-5): DSGVTQTPKHLITATGQRVTLRCSPRSGDLSVYWYQQSLDQGLQFLIQYYNGEERAKGNILERFSAQQFPDLHSELNLSSLELGDSALYFCASSGIGGIETQYFGPGTRLLVL.

In its sample, this clone was seen once. The chain carries TRBV5-1 and TRBJ2-7, with D tentatively TRBD2 (5 bases). The germline V gene encodes CDR1 SGHRS and CDR2 YFSETQ. The CDR3 runs 14 residues. Trimming left V 0 bases short and J 4 bases short, with 11 bases between. The CDR3 coding sequence is TGCGCCAGCAGCTTGGGGCAAGCGGTGTACGAGCAGTACTTC. Translation: CASSLGQAVYEQYF.

The chain carries TRBV7-6 and TRBJ2-1, with D unresolved. Trimming removed 5 bases at V and 10 bases at J, with 21 bases between. In germline, CDR1 is SGHVS, CDR2 FNYEAQ. The CDR3 has 15 residues. The CDR3 DNA reads TGTGCCAGCAGCCCGGCTTTCCTAGATTTCGTAGAGCAGTTCTTC. Protein sequence: CASSPAFLDFVEQFF. The full variable domain, with the rest looked up from reference TRBV7-6 and TRBJ2-1, is GAGVSQSPRYKVTKRGQDVALRCDPISGHVSLYWYRQALGQGPEFLTYFNYEAQQDKSGLPNDRFSAERPEGSISTLTIQRTEQRDSAMYRCASSPAFLDFVEQFFGPGTRLTVL.

This clone was recorded only once. The V call is TRBV6-5, the J call TRBJ1-3; 7 bases map to TRBD1. The CDR3 has 13 residues. V lost 6 bases, J lost 4 bases, and 3 bases stayed unmatched. Germline values: CDR1 MNHEY, CDR2 SVGAGI. CDR3 bases: TGTGCCAGCAGGGGACAGATCGGAAACACCATATATTTT. Its translation is CASRGQIGNTIYF.

V and J are TRBV29-1 and TRBJ2-2, with D perhaps matching TRBD2 (6 bases). The CDR3 sequence is 10 residues long. CDR1 and CDR2 from the germline V gene are SQVTM and ANQGSEA. CDR3 DNA sequence: TGCAGAGGAGGGAACGGGGAGCTGTTTTTT. Its protein is CRGGNGELFF.

The rearrangement uses TRBV14 and TRBJ2-2; TRBD2 aligns across 11 bases. CDR1 is SGHDN, CDR2 FVKESK, per germline. Trimming took 5 bases from V and 3 from J; bases not matched to a gene: 5. There are 16 residues in the CDR3. CDR3 nucleotide sequence: TGTGCCAGCAGCAAGCTAGCGGGAGGATACACCGGGGAGCTGTTTTTT. It yields the protein CASSKLAGGYTGELFF.

The rearrangement links TRBV19 to TRBJ1-1, with no clear D. Germline CDR1 is LNHDA and CDR2 is SQIVND (reference sequence). This CDR3 has 13 residues. V was pared by 3 bases and J by 3 bases, with 8 bases between. CDR3 residues: CASSIKRDTEAFF. CDR3 in DNA: TGTGCCAGTAGTATCAAACGGGACACTGAAGCTTTCTTT.

The chain is built from TRBV15 and TRBJ2-7; 9 bases match TRBD1. There are 17 residues in the CDR3. V shed 0 bases, J shed 5 bases, and the junction held 11 bases outside the gene matches. Germline values: CDR1 LNHNV, CDR2 YYDKDF (reference sequence). The CDR3 DNA is TGTGCCACCAGCAGAGATGCGCTTCGGACAGGGGACCACGAGCAGTACTTC. Residues: CATSRDALRTGDHEQYF.

The chain recombines TRBV4-2 with TRBJ2-7, with TRBD2 identical over 7 bases. CDR3 length equals 16 residues. V trimming: 4 bases; J trimming: 3 bases; junction bases outside the gene matches: 12. Germline-derived CDR1 and CDR2 are LGHNA and YNFKEQ. In nucleotides, the CDR3 is TGTGCCAGCAGCCGAACCAGCGCGGGGGAGGGCTACGAGCAGTACTTC. It yields the protein CASSRTSAGEGYEQYF.

The chain couples TRBV4-2 to TRBJ2-7, with D perhaps TRBD2 (6 bases). The CDR3 covers 15 residues. The ends were cut back, 3 bases at V and 0 bases at J, with 12 bases in the middle. Germline V gene lookup returns CDR1 LGHNA and CDR2 YNFKEQ. The CDR3 loop is CASSQGGLNSYEQYF. CDR3 DNA sequence: TGTGCCAGCAGCCAGGGGGGACTGAACTCCTACGAGCAGTACTTC.

This clone was picked up many times. The chain combines TRBV7-9 with TRBJ2-7; D gene uncertain. V lost 2 bases, J lost 5 bases, and 10 bases lay in between. The CDR3 sequence is 13 residues long. Germline V lookup: CDR1 SEHNR, CDR2 FQNEAQ (reference sequence). The CDR3 region has the DNA TGTGCCAGCAGCTTACTAGACGGCGACGAGCAGTACTTC. Residues: CASSLLDGDEQYF.

The rearrangement joins TRBV6-2 or TRBV6-3 to TRBJ2-7; the D gene is possibly TRBD2 (6 bases). The CDR3 loop spans 16 amino acids. V was trimmed by 4 bases and J by 2 bases, leaving 18 bases between them. The germline V gene has CDR1 MNHEY and CDR2 SVGEGT. CDR3 in amino acids: CASSSSLGWEAYEQYF. The CDR3 DNA follows: TGTGCCAGCAGTTCCTCCCTTGGGTGGGAGGCCTACGAGCAGTACTTC.

J is TRBJ1-5 and V is TRBV7-2; TRBD1 might be the D (6 bases). Deletions cut 8 bases from V and 7 bases from J, with 15 bases between. The germline gives CDR1 SGHTA, CDR2 FQGNSA. The CDR3 contains 13 residues. CDR3 sequence: CASSPKGDQPQHF. CDR3 sequence (DNA): TGTGCCAGCTCACCGAAGGGGGACCAGCCCCAGCATTTT.